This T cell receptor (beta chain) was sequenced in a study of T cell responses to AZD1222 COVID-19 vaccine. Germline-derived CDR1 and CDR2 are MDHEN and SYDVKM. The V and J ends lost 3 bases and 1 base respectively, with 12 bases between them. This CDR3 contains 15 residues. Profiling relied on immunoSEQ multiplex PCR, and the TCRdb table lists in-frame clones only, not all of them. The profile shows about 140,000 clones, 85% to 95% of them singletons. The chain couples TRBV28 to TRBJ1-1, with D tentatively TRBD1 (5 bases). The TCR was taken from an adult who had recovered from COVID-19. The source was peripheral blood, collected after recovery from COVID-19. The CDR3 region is CASSLRGLRNTEAFF. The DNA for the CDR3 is TGTGCCAGCAGTTTGAGGGGCCTTCGGAACACTGAAGCTTTCTTT.